This TCR beta chain was sequenced for a study of PD-1 blockade in classical Hodgkin lymphoma. Study details: It was nivolumab at 3 mg/kg, given intravenously every 2 weeks, that patients received.

Following autologous stem cell transplantation, relapse occurred in every patient, and exposure to brentuximab vedotin varied. CDR1 is SGHTA, CDR2 FQGNSA, per germline. The CDR3 extends over 12 amino acids. Trimming left V 0 bases short and J 2 bases short, with 2 bases between. Clones were read by immunoSEQ multiplex PCR, and TCRdb kept only the in-frame ones, dropping some. The profile shows some 19,000 clones, about three quarters of them singletons. The chain employs TRBV7-2 and TRBJ2-7; no clear D gene. The material was peripheral blood mononuclear cells (PBMCs), obtained before the second cycle of nivolumab. The sequence was collected from a human donor with classical Hodgkin lymphoma. The chain's CDR3 is CASSLAPYEQYF. The DNA of the CDR3 is TGTGCCAGCAGCTTAGCCCCCTACGAGCAGTACTTC.